Below, 32 T cell receptor beta chains from the same sample are listed, as sequenced in a study of identical twins. TCRdb fed the 5' RACE reads into MiXCR, producing one record per CDR3 protein. The sample includes around 470,000 distinct CDR3 sequences, approximately 15% of them seen just once. These data are also associated with another study on yellow fever vaccine responses in identical twins.

Sequencing input: CD4+ T cells sorted from blood. These receptors were collected from a woman younger than 30 in good health.

Only a few counts were recorded for this clonotype. The chain joins TRBV7-9 to TRBJ1-6; D is undetermined. The germline V gene has CDR1 SEHNR and CDR2 FQNEAQ (reference sequence). V lost 1 base to trimming and J lost 7 bases, with 8 bases between them. The CDR3 covers 14 residues. The CDR3, as DNA: TGTGCCAGCAGCTTAGGGGATGTGAATTCACCCCTCCACTTT. It encodes CASSLGDVNSPLHF. The full variable domain, completed using reference TRBV7-9 and TRBJ1-6, is DTGVSQNPRHKITKRGQNVTFRCDPISEHNRLYWYRQTLGQGPEFLTYFQNEAQLEKSRLLSDRFSAERPKGSFSTLEIQRTEQGDSAMYLCASSLGDVNSPLHFGNGTRLTVT.

In regard to this clonotype: The junction departs from the called germline gene at one end, perhaps through a read error. The CDR3 loop reads CASGDRGYEQHF. The CDR3 DNA reads TGTGCCAGCGGGGACAGGGGCTACGAGCAGCACTTC. The chain is built from TRBV12-3 or TRBV12-4 and TRBJ2-7, with 10 bases aligning to TRBD1. This CDR3 contains 12 residues.

This clonotype showed up many times. This chain uses TRBV7-2 with TRBJ2-3; 8 bases are a match to TRBD1. This CDR3 has 13 residues. The trim removed 4 bases at V and 5 bases at J, leaving 2 bases unmatched. CDR1 is SGHTA, CDR2 FQGNSA, per germline. CDR3 nucleotide sequence: TGTGCCAGCAGCTCAGACAGGGGAGATACGCAGTATTTT. This gives the protein CASSSDRGDTQYF.

The chain is built from TRBV5-1 and TRBJ1-1, with 7 bases aligning to TRBD1. This CDR3 spans 15 amino acids. Germline CDR1 and CDR2: SGHRS and YFSETQ. J lost 1 base, V lost 2 bases, and 5 bases had no gene match. The chain's CDR3 is CASSFIGTANTEAFF. DNA of the CDR3: TGCGCCAGCAGCTTTATCGGGACAGCGAACACTGAAGCTTTCTTT.

The V gene is TRBV7-2, the J gene TRBJ2-2, with D unclear. This CDR3 is built from 15 residues. V lost 1 base to trimming and J lost 5 bases, with 11 bases between them. Germline V gene data show CDR1 as SGHTA and CDR2 as FQGNSA. CDR3 sequence: CASSLGQKGTGELFF. DNA for the CDR3: TGTGCCAGCAGCTTAGGTCAGAAGGGTACCGGGGAGCTGTTTTTT.

V and J are TRBV5-1 and TRBJ2-1, with TRBD2 identical over 9 bases. Germline V gene sequence: CDR1 SGHRS, CDR2 YFSETQ. This CDR3 has 16 residues. Trimming removed 0 bases from V and 7 bases from J; junction bases left unmatched: 8. CDR3 region: CASSLAGAGGRNEQFF. As DNA, the CDR3 is TGCGCCAGCAGCTTGGCCGGAGCGGGAGGTCGGAATGAGCAGTTCTTC.

The chain carries TRBV4-1 and TRBJ2-7, with D tentatively TRBD1 or TRBD2 (7 bases each). V was trimmed by 0 bases and J by 4 bases, leaving 19 bases between them. The CDR3 is made up of 17 amino acids. Germline lookup yields CDR1 MGHRA and CDR2 YSYEKL. CDR3: CASSQEAAGGGRYEQYF. The DNA of the CDR3 is TGCGCCAGCAGCCAAGAAGCGGCAGGGGGGGGACGGTACGAGCAGTACTTC.

The CDR3 DNA sequence: TGTGCCAGCCGGGGGGTGGGGAGAACTGAAGCTTTCTTT. As protein: CASRGVGRTEAFF. The chain recombines TRBV13 with TRBJ1-1; D is possibly TRBD1 (5 bases). Trimming shortened V by 8 bases and J by 5 bases, and 15 bases separated the two germline ends. The germline CDR1 and CDR2 sequences are PRHDT and FYEKMQ (reference sequence). The CDR3 length is 13 residues.

The table lists this clonotype with a few counts. The gene calls are TRBV24-1 and TRBJ2-2; 11 nucleotides agree with TRBD1. The trim removed 9 bases at V and 5 bases at J, leaving 4 bases unmatched. The CDR3 loop spans 14 amino acids. Looked up from germline, CDR1 is KGHDR and CDR2 is SFDVKD. This chain's CDR3 is CATQGQGDTGELFF. In DNA form, the CDR3 reads TGTGCCACCCAGGGACAGGGGGATACCGGGGAGCTGTTTTTT.

This clonotype was picked up a small number of times. The rearrangement uses TRBV6-2 or TRBV6-3 and TRBJ2-2; no definite D call. This CDR3 comprises 14 residues. Trimming shortened V by 8 bases and J by 5 bases, and 15 bases separated the two germline ends. Germline CDR1 and CDR2: MNHEY and SVGEGT. The CDR3 bases are TGTGCCAGCCTGAGCAGGCGCGAGACCGGGGAGCTGTTTTTT. It translates to CASLSRRETGELFF.

The chain carries TRBV5-1 and TRBJ2-1, with D possibly being TRBD1 or TRBD2 (7 bases each). The germline V gene has CDR1 SGHRS and CDR2 YFSETQ. The CDR3 runs 15 residues. V was shortened by 2 bases and J by 2 bases, with 11 bases between the two germline ends. CDR3 bases: TGCGCCAGCAGCTTCCAGGGGGGGGCCTACAATGAGCAGTTCTTC. This encodes CASSFQGGAYNEQFF.

This clonotype showed up just a few times. The chain combines TRBV7-3 with TRBJ2-2; TRBD1 matches at 7 bases. CDR1 and CDR2 (germline): SGHTA, FQGTGA. V dropped 8 bases and J dropped 6; count of bases not matched to a gene: 6. The length of the CDR3 is 13 residues. CDR3 DNA: TGTGCCAGCGGGACAGCGTTGTCCGGGGAGCTGTTTTTT. It translates to CASGTALSGELFF.

This clonotype was detected only a few times. This sequence joins TRBV6-1 and TRBJ2-7, with TRBD1 as a possible D gene (7 bases). The V gene lost 8 bases and the J gene lost 1 base, with 15 bases spanning the gap. In germline, CDR1 is MNHNS, CDR2 SASEGT. This CDR3 is 14 amino acids long. The CDR3 sequence is CASDSQGGSYEQYF. For the CDR3, the DNA is TGTGCCAGCGACTCCCAGGGGGGATCCTACGAGCAGTACTTC.

The chain carries TRBV5-1 and TRBJ2-7; D is undetermined. The CDR3 runs to 15 residues. The germline CDR1 and CDR2 sequences are SGHRS and YFSETQ. V was cut by 7 bases and J by 6 bases, with 23 bases left in between. CDR3 sequence (DNA): TGCGCCAGCCAAGGTCCAGGAGTAGGATTCGCCGAGCAGTACTTC. It translates to CASQGPGVGFAEQYF.

This clonotype was found many times. The rearrangement links TRBV3-1 to TRBJ1-2, with D unclear. The length of the CDR3 is 11 residues. Per the germline V gene, CDR1 is LGHDT and CDR2 is YNNKEL (reference sequence). V lost 5 bases, J lost 5 bases, and 6 bases lay in between. In nucleotides, the CDR3 is TGTGCCAGCAGCTGGACGTATGGCTACACCTTC. Its translation: CASSWTYGYTF.

The CDR3, as DNA: TGTGCCAGCAGCCCACAGGGGGCGGGTGAAAAACTGTTTTTT. Its translation: CASSPQGAGEKLFF. V gene TRBV7-2 combines with J gene TRBJ1-4, with 9 bases aligning to TRBD1. The ends lost 5 bases at V and 7 bases at J; junction bases unmatched: 5. This CDR3 region has 14 residues. Germline V lookup: CDR1 SGHTA, CDR2 FQGNSA.

This clonotype appeared a few times. The chain carries TRBV20-1 and TRBJ2-5, with TRBD1 identical over 7 bases. The germline gives CDR1 DFQATT, CDR2 SNEGSKA (reference sequence). J lost 5 bases, V lost 6 bases, and 12 bases had no gene match. The CDR3 has 14 residues. CDR3 region: CSARTGQIKETQYF. CDR3 bases: TGCAGTGCCCGAACGGGACAGATTAAGGAGACCCAGTACTTC.

The genes are TRBV3-1 and TRBJ2-7; 7 nucleotides line up with TRBD1. The V gene end was trimmed by 1 base and the J gene end by 2 bases; junction bases not matched to a gene: 2. This CDR3 spans 14 amino acids. CDR1 and CDR2 (germline): LGHDT, YNNKEL (reference sequence). CDR3 nucleotide sequence: TGTGCCAGCAGCCAAGCTGACAGGGCCTACGAGCAGTACTTC. Its translation: CASSQADRAYEQYF.

This clonotype was found a few times. This chain connects TRBV4-2 to TRBJ2-7; no reliable D call. Trimming stripped 4 bases from V and 4 bases from J, with 17 bases between. The CDR3 is 15 residues long. Germline CDR1 reads LGHNA; CDR2 reads YNFKEQ. The CDR3 loop reads CASSPRARGSYEQYF. The CDR3 DNA sequence: TGTGCCAGCAGCCCTCGGGCCCGTGGCTCTTACGAGCAGTACTTC.

CDR3 nucleotides: TGTGCCAGCAGCTTAAAGGGCAGGGGCGTTATATCTGGGGCCAACGTCCTGACTTTC. Translating gives CASSLKGRGVISGANVLTF. The chain joins TRBV7-6 to TRBJ2-6; weak D call: TRBD1 (6 bases). The CDR3 totals 19 residues. Germline CDR1 and CDR2: SGHVS and FNYEAQ. Trimming removed 2 bases at V and 1 base at J, with 18 bases between. Using reference TRBV7-6 and TRBJ2-6 for the parts outside the CDR3, the full variable domain is GAGVSQSPRYKVTKRGQDVALRCDPISGHVSLYWYRQALGQGPEFLTYFNYEAQQDKSGLPNDRFSAERPEGSISTLTIQRTEQRDSAMYRCASSLKGRGVISGANVLTFGAGSRLTVL.

This chain uses TRBV20-1 with TRBJ2-2; 8 bases match TRBD2. This CDR3 has 18 amino acids. Germline V gives CDR1 DFQATT, CDR2 SNEGSKA (reference sequence). The ends lost 6 bases at V and 4 bases at J; junction bases unmatched: 19. The CDR3 here is CSAPGLAGWGLSTGELFF. CDR3 in DNA: TGCAGTGCCCCCGGGCTAGCGGGTTGGGGTTTGAGCACCGGGGAGCTGTTTTTT.

This clonotype was detected only a few times. J is TRBJ1-4 and V is TRBV7-9; D gene ambiguous. The V and J ends lost 7 bases and 6 bases respectively, with 18 bases between them. The CDR3 length is 15 residues. Germline loops: CDR1 SEHNR, CDR2 FQNEAQ (reference sequence). The CDR3 DNA is TGTGCCAGCACCTACAGCACACCCCAGGATGAAAAACTGTTTTTT. The encoded protein is CASTYSTPQDEKLFF.

This clonotype was counted between two and nine times. The gene calls are TRBV12-3 or TRBV12-4 and TRBJ1-4; D unresolved. This CDR3 contains 14 residues. V lost 5 bases, J lost 6 bases, and 13 bases lay in between. CDR3 DNA sequence: TGTGCCAGCAGTCCCCACAGTCTGGATGAAAAACTGTTTTTT. This sequence encodes CASSPHSLDEKLFF.

The chain links TRBV12-3 or TRBV12-4 to TRBJ1-2, with D maybe TRBD1 (6 bases). This CDR3 comprises 12 residues. Trimming cost V 5 bases and J 4 bases, with 8 bases left between them. The CDR3 DNA is TGTGCCAGCAGTAACAGGGTCTATGGCTACACCTTC. This codes for CASSNRVYGYTF.

This clonotype was observed at least ten times. The V gene is TRBV28, the J gene TRBJ2-7, with D tentatively TRBD1 (5 bases). The V gene lost 4 bases and the J gene lost 1 base, with 14 bases spanning the gap. Per the germline V gene, CDR1 is MDHEN and CDR2 is SYDVKM. The length of the CDR3 is 15 residues. The CDR3 sequence: CASSWAPAGSYEQYF. The CDR3 DNA follows: TGTGCCAGCAGTTGGGCGCCGGCAGGGTCCTACGAGCAGTACTTC.

This clonotype has more than one count but fewer than ten. This sequence joins TRBV20-1 and TRBJ2-7; D unresolved. Germline V lookup: CDR1 DFQATT, CDR2 SNEGSKA (reference sequence). V lost 2 bases and J 3 bases, leaving 8 bases between the germline ends. The CDR3 has 12 amino acids. CDR3 sequence reads: CSARPGNYEQYF. In DNA form, the CDR3 reads TGCAGTGCTAGACCAGGAAACTACGAGCAGTACTTC.

This clonotype appeared many times. V usage is TRBV12-3 or TRBV12-4 and J usage is TRBJ2-1; D is perhaps TRBD2 (5 bases). The V and J ends lost 6 bases and 7 bases respectively, with 22 bases between them. The CDR3 has 16 amino acids. Written as DNA, the CDR3 is TGTGCCAGCAGCCGACTCGGGGTCAATTTGGCGAATGAGCAGTTCTTC. Translation: CASSRLGVNLANEQFF.

V usage is TRBV7-2 and J usage is TRBJ2-3; no reliable D call. The V end was cut by 7 bases, the J end by 2 bases, with 10 bases between. The length of the CDR3 is 13 residues. Germline-derived CDR1 and CDR2 are SGHTA and FQGNSA. The CDR3 protein is CASNPVYTDTQYF. CDR3 coding DNA: TGTGCCAGCAACCCCGTCTACACAGATACGCAGTATTTT.

V is TRBV5-1 and J is TRBJ2-1; D might be TRBD2 (5 bases). Germline V CDR1 and CDR2: SGHRS, YFSETQ. Trimming left V 2 bases short and J 0 bases short, with 18 bases between. The CDR3 is 18 amino acids. In DNA, the CDR3 is TGCGCCAGCAGCTTCAACATAGGGAGTGCAGGCTCCTACAATGAGCAGTTCTTC. It is translated as CASSFNIGSAGSYNEQFF.

The CDR3 sequence: CATRDYPYEQYF. The CDR3 nucleotides read TGTGCCACAAGGGACTACCCCTACGAGCAGTACTTC. V gene TRBV6-2 or TRBV6-3 combines with J gene TRBJ2-7, with 7 bases identical to TRBD2. With V trimmed by 10 bases and J by 2 bases, 5 bases remained unmatched. Germline CDR1 is MNHEY and CDR2 is SVGEGT. The CDR3 extends over 12 amino acids.

The CDR3 DNA reads TGTGCCAGCAGTAGATACAGGGGATTAGACAATGAGCAGTTCTTC. Encoded protein: CASSRYRGLDNEQFF. The chain combines TRBV28 with TRBJ2-1, with 7 nucleotides matching TRBD1. V shed 5 bases and J 5 bases; nucleotides not matched to a gene: 9. CDR3 size: 15 residues. The germline CDR1 and CDR2 sequences are MDHEN and SYDVKM.

The genes are TRBV5-6 and TRBJ2-2; 9 bases fit TRBD1. Germline loops: CDR1 SGHDT, CDR2 YYEEEE. The J segment lost 8 bases and the V segment lost 2 bases, leaving 4 bases of the junction unmatched. The CDR3 has 14 residues. The CDR3 loop is CASSFGQGLGELFF. CDR3 DNA sequence: TGTGCCAGCAGCTTCGGACAGGGGCTGGGGGAGCTGTTTTTT.